This T cell receptor (beta chain) emerged from a study of blood T cell repertoires in COVID-19. Study-wide context: Sites in the United States, Italy and Spain provided acute and convalescent COVID-19 samples. T cells, B-cell-depleted T cells, or PBMCs provided the cDNA or gDNA that served as material.

The germline V gene has CDR1 SGDLS and CDR2 YYNGEE. V shed 0 bases and J 5 bases; nucleotides not matched to a gene: 6. The CDR3 runs to 16 residues. Authors' analysis steps: Estimation of nucleated cell counts was performed using reference gene primer amplification. Repertoires were generated with immunoSEQ multiplex PCR, while TCRdb's copy carries only in-frame clones and drops some. D and trimming were read from the DNA, whereas the V and J calls and clone size are those reported in that table. This table holds 190,000 or so clones, around 85% found once. Sample: peripheral blood. The clonotype originates from a woman at least 80 years old with acute or convalescent COVID-19. The rearrangement joins TRBV9 to TRBJ2-3; 10 bases line up with TRBD2. CDR3 in DNA: TGTGCCAGCAGCGTAGGGGCTAGCGGGAGACTAGATACGCAGTATTTT. This gives the protein CASSVGASGRLDTQYF.